A selection of T cell receptor beta chains follows, all from one sample in a study of T-cell reconstitution after alpha-beta-depleted transplantation in children. TCRdb recomputed calls from the PCR reads with MiXCR, one row per CDR3 protein. This sample yields approximately 350,000 distinct CDR3 sequences, of which under 13% are seen a single time; approximately 2.3% belongs to the top ten. The specimen comprised PBMCs from the stem cell graft donor, sampled from the stem cell graft. The receptors were sampled from a human donor who donated a stem cell graft to a child with acute lymphoblastic leukemia. Both conserved end residues are part of each CDR3. The D gene is left open where the match is weak. Clone size, where shown, is once, few, many, or a class for clones that have expanded.

j_call clone_size d_call v_call cdr3_length cdr3_nt cdr3_aa
TRBJ1-5 - - TRBV15 18 TGTGCCACCAGCAGAGATTGGGATTACGGGCCGCACAATCAGCCCCAGCATTTT CATSRDWDYGPHNQPQHF
TRBJ2-7 - TRBD1 TRBV6-5 14 TGTGCCAGCAGTTACGAGACAGGGGTCGACGAGCAGTACTTC CASSYETGVDEQYF
TRBJ2-1 many - TRBV9 13 TGTGCCAGCAGCGCCCCCACCAACAATGAGCAGTTCTTC CASSAPTNNEQFF
TRBJ2-1 few - TRBV4-3 13 TGCGCCAGCAGCCAATGGGACGCTAATGAGCAGTTCTTC CASSQWDANEQFF
TRBJ2-3 many - TRBV5-6 12 TGTGCCAGCAGCTTGGACGCAGATACGCAGTATTTT CASSLDADTQYF
TRBJ2-1 - - TRBV6-5 14 TGTGCCAGCAGTTACCCAGGACGCAACAATGAGCAGTTCTTC CASSYPGRNNEQFF
TRBJ2-3 once - TRBV27 14 TGTGCCAGCAGTTTATCGTGGGGGGCAGATACGCAGTATTTT CASSLSWGADTQYF
TRBJ2-1 - - TRBV29-1 16 TGCAGCGTTGGCACCGTGCTCGGTACTAGGTACAATGAGCAGTTCTTC CSVGTVLGTRYNEQFF
TRBJ1-2 few - TRBV19 14 TGTGCCAGTAGTATCGGGCCGGCTAGCTATGGCTACACCTTC CASSIGPASYGYTF
TRBJ2-7 - - TRBV5-5 12 TGTGCCAGCAGCTTCGAGATCTACGAGCAGTACTTC CASSFEIYEQYF
TRBJ1-1 few - TRBV5-6 13 TGTGCCAGCAGCTCGGACACTCACACTGAAGCTTTCTTT CASSSDTHTEAFF
TRBJ2-3 few TRBD2 TRBV20-1 15 TGCAGTGCTAGAGGGAGTAGCGGGCTCACAGATACGCAGTATTTT CSARGSSGLTDTQYF
TRBJ2-7 few - TRBV20-1 14 TGCAGTGCTAGAAGGCAGGGGAGTGGGTACGAGCAGTACTTC CSARRQGSGYEQYF
TRBJ2-4 few TRBD2 TRBV27 15 TGTGCCAGCAGTTGGACTAGCGTCCCCAAAAACATTCAGTACTTC CASSWTSVPKNIQYF
TRBJ2-7 many - TRBV7-9 11 TGTGCCAGCAGCCCAATCTACGAGCAGTACTTC CASSPIYEQYF
TRBJ2-1 many TRBD2 TRBV10-3 15 TGTGCCATCAGAAAGCAGACTAGCGGGTACAATGAGCAGTTCTTC CAIRKQTSGYNEQFF
TRBJ1-3 - - TRBV5-1 14 TGCGCCAGCAGCTTGGAACAGGGTGGAAACACCATATATTTT CASSLEQGGNTIYF
TRBJ1-6 few - TRBV10-3 15 TGTGCCATCAGTGAGTCGACGGACCCTAATTCACCCCTCCACTTT CAISESTDPNSPLHF
TRBJ2-2 many - TRBV28 12 TGTGCCAGCAGCGGGCCTCCCAGGGAGCTGTTTTTT CASSGPPRELFF
TRBJ2-2 - - TRBV7-2 15 TGTGCCAGCAGCTTAAAGACTTCGAACACCGGGGAGCTGTTTTTT CASSLKTSNTGELFF
TRBJ2-7 - - TRBV29-1 13 TGCAGCGTTGAAGATCTTGGACATTACGAGCAGTACTTC CSVEDLGHYEQYF
TRBJ1-1 many - TRBV29-1 14 TGCAGCGTTGGTCGGTCGGGAAGAGGCACTGAAGCTTTCTTT CSVGRSGRGTEAFF
TRBJ1-2 - - TRBV6-6 13 TGTGCCAGCAGCCCCCTGACTGACGGGGGCTACACCTTC CASSPLTDGGYTF
TRBJ2-5 few - TRBV27 13 TGTGCCAGCAGTCTCTCCACACAAGAGACCCAGTACTTC CASSLSTQETQYF
TRBJ2-2 few - TRBV5-1 12 TGCGCCAGCAGCCCGGGGCTTGGGGAGCTGTTTTTT CASSPGLGELFF
TRBJ2-7 - - TRBV28 16 TGTGCCAGCAGTTTACGGGGCACAGTCCTCTCCTACGAGCAGTACTTC CASSLRGTVLSYEQYF
TRBJ2-5 - - TRBV11-1 16 TGTGCCAGCAGCTTAGTGCCGACATATCCTCAAGAGACCCAGTACTTC CASSLVPTYPQETQYF
TRBJ2-1 - TRBD2 TRBV29-1 15 TGCAGCGTTGGAACTAGACTAGCAACAATTGGTGAGCAGTTCTTC CSVGTRLATIGEQFF
TRBJ2-1 few - TRBV6-5 15 TGTGCCAGCAGTTACCCGGGCCAGCTGGGCAATGAGCAGTTCTTC CASSYPGQLGNEQFF
TRBJ2-7 few - TRBV7-9 14 TGTGCCAGCAGCTCCGGACAGAGATCCTACGAGCAGTACTTC CASSSGQRSYEQYF
TRBJ2-7 few - TRBV12-3/TRBV12-4 12 TGTGCCAGTAGCAGGGGCGATTCCGAGCAGTACTTC CASSRGDSEQYF
TRBJ1-5 few - TRBV20-1 14 TGCAGTGCTAGTGAGCGTCTCGAGAGTCAGCCCCAGCATTTT CSASERLESQPQHF
TRBJ2-7 many TRBD2 TRBV7-2 12 TGTGCCATTTTAGCGGGCTCCTACGAGCAGTACTTC CAILAGSYEQYF